The 24 T cell receptor beta chains below come from one sample, sequenced in a study of cytotoxic CD8 clonotypes in ibrutinib-treated CLL. TCRdb's copy holds only in-frame clones and misses some; the assay was immunoSEQ multiplex PCR. The data show some 50,000 clones, with 50% to 70% seen just once and 20% held by the top ten. This material consisted of PBMCs, taken after 24 months of ibrutinib treatment. The receptors were sampled from a human donor with chronic lymphocytic leukemia.

The rearrangement joins TRBV5-6 to TRBJ2-1; D unclear. V shed 6 bases and J shed 4 bases, with 11 bases lying between them. This CDR3 is 13 amino acids long. Germline lookup yields CDR1 SGHDT and CDR2 YYEEEE. The CDR3: CASIVYGYNEQFF. The DNA for the CDR3 is TGTGCCAGCATTGTCTATGGGTACAATGAGCAGTTCTTC. The full variable domain, its missing parts supplied by reference TRBV5-6 and TRBJ2-1, is DAGVTQSPTHLIKTRGQQVTLRCSPKSGHDTVSWYQQALGQGPQFIFQYYEEEERQRGNFPDRFSGHQFPNYSSELNVNALLLGDSALYLCASIVYGYNEQFFGPGTRLTVL.

This clone was counted many times. This rearrangement joins TRBV5-1 to TRBJ2-2; D might be TRBD2 (5 bases). The CDR3 is made up of 17 amino acids. V lost 5 bases and J 3 bases, leaving 20 bases between the germline ends. Germline CDR1 SGHRS, CDR2 YFSETQ. CDR3 nucleotide sequence: TGCGCCAGCAGTCGGCGGACGGGTGTGAGGGACACCGGGGAGCTGTTTTTT. This gives the protein CASSRRTGVRDTGELFF.

This clone has a handful of counts. The V gene is TRBV6-1, the J gene TRBJ1-2; the D is unclear. The ends were cut back, 0 bases at V and 1 base at J, with 9 bases in the middle. From germline, CDR1 is MNHNS and CDR2 SASEGT. The CDR3 has 15 residues. The CDR3 nucleotides are TGTGCCAGCAGTGAAGCAGACAATTTTAACTATGGCTACACCTTC. Protein product: CASSEADNFNYGYTF.

This clone occurred a few times. The genes are TRBV6-5 and TRBJ1-1; no clear D. The CDR3 runs to 13 residues. CDR1 is MNHEY and CDR2 is SVGAGI in the germline V gene. The V and J ends lost 6 bases and 0 bases respectively, with 8 bases between them. DNA of the CDR3: TGTGCCAGCAGGCAGATACTGAACACTGAAGCTTTCTTT. Protein sequence: CASRQILNTEAFF.

V and J are TRBV5-8 and TRBJ1-1, with TRBD1 matching 7 bases. The trim removed 0 bases at V and 1 base at J, leaving 9 bases unmatched. There are 17 residues in the CDR3. Per the germline V gene, CDR1 is SGHTS and CDR2 is YDEGEE. The CDR3 loop is CASSLAPQGIGNTEAFF. DNA of the CDR3: TGTGCCAGCAGCTTGGCTCCACAGGGGATTGGGAACACTGAAGCTTTCTTT. The full variable domain, in which reference TRBV5-8 and TRBJ1-1 provide the parts outside the CDR3, is EAGVTQSPTHLIKTRGQQATLRCSPISGHTSVYWYQQALGLGLQFLLWYDEGEERNRGNFPPRFSGRQFPNYSSELNVNALELEDSALYLCASSLAPQGIGNTEAFFGQGTRLTVV.

The rearrangement links TRBV28 to TRBJ1-1, with D perhaps TRBD1 (6 bases). This CDR3 is 15 amino acids long. CDR1 and CDR2 from the germline V gene are MDHEN and SYDVKM. V dropped 5 bases and J dropped 1 base, with 14 bases sitting between them. CDR3 bases: TGTGCCAGCAGTACCCAGCTCAGGGGGAACACTGAAGCTTTCTTT. Amino acids: CASSTQLRGNTEAFF.

The J gene is TRBJ1-1, the V gene TRBV27; possible D gene TRBD1, 6 bases. Germline lookup yields CDR1 MNHEY and CDR2 SMNVEV (reference sequence). V was trimmed by 2 bases and J by 4 bases, leaving 14 bases between them. The CDR3 sequence is 15 residues long. CDR3 residues: CASSLRRGGRTEAFF. The DNA of the CDR3 is TGTGCCAGCAGTTTAAGGCGGGGGGGCCGCACTGAAGCTTTCTTT.

V gene TRBV28 combines with J gene TRBJ1-1, with D unclear. Trimming pared 3 bases from V and 1 base from J, leaving 15 bases between. The CDR3 covers 16 residues. The germline V gene encodes CDR1 MDHEN and CDR2 SYDVKM. The CDR3 region has the DNA TGTGCCAGCAGTTTTACCCCCCCTGGCGGGAACACTGAAGCTTTCTTT. Encoded protein: CASSFTPPGGNTEAFF. The full variable domain, completed using reference TRBV28 and TRBJ1-1, is DVKVTQSSRYLVKRTGEKVFLECVQDMDHENMFWYRQDPGLGLRLIYFSYDVKMKEKGDIPEGYSVSREKKERFSLILESASTNQTSMYLCASSFTPPGGNTEAFFGQGTRLTVV.

This clone was detected ten times or more. V usage is TRBV6-5 and J usage is TRBJ2-7; D ambiguous. The V and J ends lost 7 bases and 3 bases respectively, with 10 bases between them. The germline CDR1 and CDR2 sequences are MNHEY and SVGAGI. CDR3 length: 12 amino acids. CDR3 DNA sequence: TGTGCCAGCAAGGGTAGCAACTACGAGCAGTACTTC. Its protein product is CASKGSNYEQYF.

The chain's CDR3 is CASSQGAGNNEQFF. Written as DNA, the CDR3 is TGTGCCAGCAGCCAGGGGGCAGGGAACAATGAGCAGTTCTTC. V is TRBV7-9 and J is TRBJ2-1; 8 bases are shared with TRBD1. This CDR3 region has 14 residues. Trimming took 5 bases from V and 5 from J; bases not matched to a gene: 5. Germline CDR1 and CDR2: SEHNR and FQNEAQ (reference sequence).

This chain links TRBV5-1 with TRBJ2-2; D unresolved. The germline V gene has CDR1 SGHRS and CDR2 YFSETQ. This CDR3 spans 15 amino acids. Trimming left V 1 base short and J 2 bases short, with 9 bases between. CDR3 sequence reads: CASSLSAANTGELFF. The CDR3 DNA follows: TGCGCCAGCAGCTTGTCTGCAGCCAACACCGGGGAGCTGTTTTTT.

The chain carries TRBV18 and TRBJ2-5; 8 nucleotides match TRBD1. The CDR3 has 14 residues. CDR1 and CDR2 (germline): KGHSH, LQKENI. With 3 bases clipped from V and 3 bases from J, the junction kept 3 bases outside the gene matches. CDR3 in DNA: TGTGCCAGCTCACCCACGGGACAGGAAGAGACCCAGTACTTC. It specifies CASSPTGQEETQYF.

This rearrangement joins TRBV19 to TRBJ2-1, with TRBD1 matching 8 bases. The CDR3 totals 14 residues. The germline CDR1 and CDR2 sequences are LNHDA and SQIVND (reference sequence). Unmatched junction bases numbered 3, after V lost 5 bases and J lost 3 bases. In DNA form, the CDR3 reads TGTGCCAGTAGTTCCGGACAGGGCTACAATGAGCAGTTCTTC. It specifies CASSSGQGYNEQFF.

Many counts were recorded for this clone. The chain carries TRBV19 and TRBJ2-2; D is tentatively TRBD1 or TRBD2 (6 bases each). The germline gives CDR1 LNHDA, CDR2 SQIVND (reference sequence). The V end lost 8 bases, the J end lost 5 bases, and 12 bases lay between the germline ends. The CDR3 runs 13 residues. For the CDR3, the DNA is TGTGCCAGTGAGGGGGGCTTAACCGGGGAGCTGTTTTTT. Its protein product is CASEGGLTGELFF. Variable domain in full (rest from reference TRBV19 and TRBJ2-2): DGGITQSPKYLFRKEGQNVTLSCEQNLNHDAMYWYRQDPGQGLRLIYYSQIVNDFQKGDIAEGYSVSREKKESFPLTVTSAQKNPTAFYLCASEGGLTGELFFGEGSRLTVL.

The chain has TRBV21-1 and TRBJ1-5; TRBD1 is taken as the D call from the table, unchecked against the DNA. TRBV21-1 counts as a pseudogene. The CDR3 covers 19 residues. In DNA form, the CDR3 reads TGTGCCAGCAGCAAAAAAGGGGGAAAACAGGAACATAGCAATCAGCCCCAGCATTTT. Encoded protein: CASSKKGGKQEHSNQPQHF.

There are a few counts of this clone. This chain links TRBV7-9 with TRBJ2-1; D is ambiguous. The germline CDR1 and CDR2 sequences are SEHNR and FQNEAQ (reference sequence). The CDR3 spans 16 residues. Trimming pared 6 bases from V and 0 bases from J, leaving 15 bases between. CDR3 nucleotides: TGTGCCAGCAGGCCCCCCGTGATGAGCTCCTACAATGAGCAGTTCTTC. Translation gives CASRPPVMSSYNEQFF.

V is TRBV7-2 and J is TRBJ1-2; D might be TRBD1 (6 bases). Trimming pared 5 bases from V and 9 bases from J, leaving 16 bases between. Per germline, CDR1 SGHTA and CDR2 FQGNSA. The CDR3 consists of 13 residues. The CDR3 sequence is CASSPGQGIRYTF. CDR3 DNA: TGTGCCAGCAGCCCTGGCCAGGGGATACGCTACACCTTC.

This chain joins TRBV9 and TRBJ1-4; D is unclear. The CDR3 has 14 amino acids. V lost 0 bases to trimming and J lost 5 bases, with 8 bases between them. CDR1 SGDLS and CDR2 YYNGEE come from the germline V gene. The CDR3 sequence is CASSVAGGNEKLFF. The DNA of the CDR3 is TGTGCCAGCAGCGTAGCCGGTGGGAATGAAAAACTGTTTTTT.

This sequence joins TRBV5-4 and TRBJ2-3, with 7 bases lining up with TRBD2. The CDR3 spans 14 residues. Germline values: CDR1 SGHNT, CDR2 YYREEE (reference sequence). Trimming at V came to 1 base and at J to 8 bases, leaving 7 bases not matched to a gene. The CDR3 DNA follows: TGTGCCAGCAGCTTGCCGCTAGGCGGGGGTACGCAGTATTTT. This translates into CASSLPLGGGTQYF.

This clone was found once. V is TRBV7-9 and J is TRBJ1-5; possible D gene TRBD1, 6 bases. V lost 1 base to trimming and J lost 7 bases, with 11 bases between them. The CDR3 loop spans 14 amino acids. CDR1 and CDR2 from the germline V gene are SEHNR and FQNEAQ (reference sequence). The CDR3 is CASSLEPGDQPQHF. The CDR3 DNA reads as TGTGCCAGCAGCTTAGAACCAGGGGACCAGCCCCAGCATTTT.

This chain uses TRBV5-1 with TRBJ2-3; the D gene could be TRBD1 or TRBD2 (5 bases each). V lost 4 bases and J lost 0, with 6 bases in between. The CDR3 covers 13 residues. Germline CDR1 and CDR2: SGHRS and YFSETQ. CDR3 DNA: TGCGCCAGCAGCCGGGACAGCACAGATACGCAGTATTTT. Translated, it gives CASSRDSTDTQYF.

This clone occurred many times. The rearrangement links TRBV7-9 to TRBJ1-4; unclear D gene. The V end was cut by 5 bases, the J end by 0 bases, with 7 bases between. Germline loops: CDR1 SEHNR, CDR2 FQNEAQ (reference sequence). The CDR3 is made up of 14 amino acids. This CDR3 is CASSHTATNEKLFF. CDR3 bases: TGTGCCAGCAGCCACACTGCAACTAATGAAAAACTGTTTTTT. The full variable domain, in which reference TRBV7-9 and TRBJ1-4 provide the parts outside the CDR3, is DTGVSQNPRHKITKRGQNVTFRCDPISEHNRLYWYRQTLGQGPEFLTYFQNEAQLEKSRLLSDRFSAERPKGSFSTLEIQRTEQGDSAMYLCASSHTATNEKLFFGSGTQLSVL.

This clone was observed a few times. The chain couples TRBV29-1 to TRBJ1-5; 9 bases align to TRBD1. V lost 4 bases to trimming and J lost 4 bases; unmatched junction nucleotides: 2. Germline V gives CDR1 SQVTM, CDR2 ANQGSEA. This CDR3 spans 13 amino acids. CDR3 nucleotides: TGCAGCGTTGGGACAGGGGCGAATCAGCCCCAGCATTTT. The encoded protein is CSVGTGANQPQHF.

The chain links TRBV29-1 to TRBJ2-1, with D tentatively TRBD1 (6 bases). This CDR3 contains 13 residues. Between the trimmed V and J ends, which lost 7 bases and 8 bases, there was a span of 18 bases. Looked up from germline, CDR1 is SQVTM and CDR2 is ANQGSEA. The CDR3: CSADRLQGDEQFF. CDR3 nucleotide sequence: TGCAGCGCCGACAGGCTACAAGGAGATGAGCAGTTCTTC.